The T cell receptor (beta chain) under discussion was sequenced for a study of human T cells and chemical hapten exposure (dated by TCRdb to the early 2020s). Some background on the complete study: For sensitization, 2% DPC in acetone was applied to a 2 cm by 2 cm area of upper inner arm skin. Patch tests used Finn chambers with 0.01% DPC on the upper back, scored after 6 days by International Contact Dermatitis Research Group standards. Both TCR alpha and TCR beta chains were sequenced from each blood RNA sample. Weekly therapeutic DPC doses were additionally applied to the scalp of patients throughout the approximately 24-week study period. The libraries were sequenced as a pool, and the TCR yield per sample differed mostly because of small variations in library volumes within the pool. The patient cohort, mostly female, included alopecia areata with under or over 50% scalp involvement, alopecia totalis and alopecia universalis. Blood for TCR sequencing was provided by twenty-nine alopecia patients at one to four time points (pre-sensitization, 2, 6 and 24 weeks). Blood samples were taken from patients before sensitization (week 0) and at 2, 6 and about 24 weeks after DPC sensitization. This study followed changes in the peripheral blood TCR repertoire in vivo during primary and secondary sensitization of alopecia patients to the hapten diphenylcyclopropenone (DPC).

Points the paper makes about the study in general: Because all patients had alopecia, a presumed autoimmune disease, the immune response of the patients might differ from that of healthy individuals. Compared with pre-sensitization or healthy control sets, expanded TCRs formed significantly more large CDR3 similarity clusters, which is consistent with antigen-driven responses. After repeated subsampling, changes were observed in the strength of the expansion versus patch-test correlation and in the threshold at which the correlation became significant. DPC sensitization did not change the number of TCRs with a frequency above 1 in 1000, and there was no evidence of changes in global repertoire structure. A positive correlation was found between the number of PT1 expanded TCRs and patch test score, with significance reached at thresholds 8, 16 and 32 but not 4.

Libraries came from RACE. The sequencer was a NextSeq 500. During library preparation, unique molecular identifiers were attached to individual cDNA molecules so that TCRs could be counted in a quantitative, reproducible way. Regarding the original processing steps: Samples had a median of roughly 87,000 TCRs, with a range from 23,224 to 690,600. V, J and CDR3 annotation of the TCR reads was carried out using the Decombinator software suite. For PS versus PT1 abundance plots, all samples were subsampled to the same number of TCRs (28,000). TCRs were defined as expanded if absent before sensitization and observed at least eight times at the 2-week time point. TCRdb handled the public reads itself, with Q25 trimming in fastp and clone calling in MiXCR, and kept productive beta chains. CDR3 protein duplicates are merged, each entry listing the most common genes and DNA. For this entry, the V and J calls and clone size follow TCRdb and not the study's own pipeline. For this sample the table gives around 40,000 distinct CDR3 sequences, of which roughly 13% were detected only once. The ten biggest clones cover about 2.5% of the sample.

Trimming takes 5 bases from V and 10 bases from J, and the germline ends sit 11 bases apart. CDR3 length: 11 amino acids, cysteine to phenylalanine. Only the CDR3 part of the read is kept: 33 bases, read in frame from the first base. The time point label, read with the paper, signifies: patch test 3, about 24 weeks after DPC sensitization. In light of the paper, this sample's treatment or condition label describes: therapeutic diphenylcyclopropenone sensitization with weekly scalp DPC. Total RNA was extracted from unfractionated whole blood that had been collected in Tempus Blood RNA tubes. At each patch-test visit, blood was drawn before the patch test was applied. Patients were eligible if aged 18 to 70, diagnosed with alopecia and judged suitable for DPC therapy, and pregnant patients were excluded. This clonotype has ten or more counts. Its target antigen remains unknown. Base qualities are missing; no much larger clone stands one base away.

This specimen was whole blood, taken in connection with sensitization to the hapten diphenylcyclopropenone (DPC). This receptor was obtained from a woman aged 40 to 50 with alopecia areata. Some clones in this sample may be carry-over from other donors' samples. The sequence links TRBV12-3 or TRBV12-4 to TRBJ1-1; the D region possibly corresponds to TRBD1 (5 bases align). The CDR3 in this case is CASSGGVGAFF. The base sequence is TGTGCCAGCAGTGGGGGGGTAGGAGCTTTCTTT.